These T cell receptor beta chains were read from a single sample in a study of blood T cell repertoires in COVID-19. This table comes from immunoSEQ multiplex PCR, and its TCRdb copy is limited to in-frame clones, with some not included. The sample holds roughly 410,000 clones, 80% to 90% seen once. Sequencing used peripheral blood. Receptors were obtained from a man in his forties with acute or convalescent COVID-19. Both conserved end residues are trimmed from each CDR3. Where a row states a size, it is once, few, many or the class of an expanded clone; other rows omit it.

J gene	V gene	clone size	CDR3 protein
TRBJ1-3	TRBV4-2	.	ASSQDMSPSTSSGNTIY
TRBJ1-2	TRBV15	.	ATSRDRGRSYGYT
TRBJ2-2	TRBV19	once	ASSIGAGPTGELF
TRBJ1-1	TRBV30	.	AFDRNTEAF
TRBJ1-6	TRBV6-5	once	ASSYGHHSPLH
TRBJ1-1	TRBV28	.	ASSSYIHRGDTEAF
TRBJ1-1	TRBV3-1/TRBV3-2	.	ASSQVGRDTEAF
TRBJ1-2	TRBV4-2	.	ASSQTTGTGGLYGYT
TRBJ2-7	TRBV10-3	.	ATMGTGGFEQY
TRBJ2-1	TRBV20-1	.	SASRLAGGKQF
TRBJ2-1	TRBV7-8	.	ASSSGTSGNAYNEQF
TRBJ1-2	TRBV18	few	ASSDRDRVGYGYT
TRBJ2-1	TRBV5-1	.	ASSRGLAGDYNEQF
TRBJ1-6	TRBV28	.	ASNGGMVTSPLH
TRBJ2-1	TRBV25-1	.	ASSESSGGDNEQF
TRBJ1-1	TRBV3-1/TRBV3-2	few	ASSQPKGGTDTEAF
TRBJ2-1	TRBV15	.	ATSREAGTGVHNEQF
TRBJ2-7	TRBV2	.	ASSKTGELEQY
TRBJ2-5	TRBV6-5	few	ASRRVGLSPETQY
TRBJ1-5	TRBV27	.	ASRSQGANQPQH
TRBJ1-6	TRBV5-4	once	ASSLDFGVNNSPLH
TRBJ1-1	TRBV9	.	ASSKGGGTEAF
TRBJ2-7	TRBV21-1	once	ASASNSGGSYEQY
TRBJ1-5	TRBV21-1	.	ASVRTGHLVSNQPQH
TRBJ2-1	TRBV5-1	.	ASSSGLAGESSYNEQF
TRBJ1-1	TRBV4-1	.	ASSQAGWVTASTEAF
TRBJ1-3	TRBV7-2	once	ASTNSAGNTIY
TRBJ2-7	TRBV7-2	.	ASSFSGGVISYEQY
TRBJ1-1	TRBV6-6	.	ASSPVSLGQGLNTEAF
TRBJ2-5	TRBV24-1	.	ATSPGGTALQETQY
TRBJ1-3	TRBV10-3	.	AIRPEAAGNTIY
TRBJ2-7	TRBV11-3	.	ASSQAGSSYEQY
TRBJ1-6	TRBV6-2/TRBV6-3	.	ASSYDLRGDSYNSPLH
TRBJ2-1	TRBV6-2/TRBV6-3	once	ASSIRGDSYNEQF
TRBJ2-7	TRBV9	.	ASSSSGGSSYEQY
TRBJ2-7	TRBV30	.	AWRGEGDYEQY
TRBJ2-7	TRBV4-1	.	ASSLGLAGVISSYEQY
TRBJ2-2	TRBV5-6	.	ASSLLASNTGELF
TRBJ1-5	TRBV28	few	ASRRTDQPQH
TRBJ2-7	TRBV27	.	ASSPQGYEQY
TRBJ1-6	TRBV6-5	.	ASSYKTGAPLH
TRBJ2-1	TRBV11-2	few	ASSSRGIYNEQF
TRBJ2-2	TRBV6-2/TRBV6-3	.	ASSSFRTENTGELF
TRBJ1-5	TRBV19	.	ASSILADYSNQPQH